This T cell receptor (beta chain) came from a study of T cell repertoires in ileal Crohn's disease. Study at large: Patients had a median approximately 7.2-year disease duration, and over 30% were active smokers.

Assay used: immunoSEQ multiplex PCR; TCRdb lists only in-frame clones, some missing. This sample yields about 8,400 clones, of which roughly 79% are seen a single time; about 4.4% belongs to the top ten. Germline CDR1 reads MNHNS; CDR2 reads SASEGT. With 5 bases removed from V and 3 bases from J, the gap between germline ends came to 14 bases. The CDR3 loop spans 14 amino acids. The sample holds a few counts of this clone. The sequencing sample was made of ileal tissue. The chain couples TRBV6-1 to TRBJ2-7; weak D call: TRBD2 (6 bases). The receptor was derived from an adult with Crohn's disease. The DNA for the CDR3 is TGTGCCAGCAGTCTCGAAATGCGGGGCTACGAGCAGTACTTC. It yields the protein CASSLEMRGYEQYF.